The T cell receptor beta chain described here comes from a study of beta chain features in type 1 diabetes. Expressed TCRB transcripts got sequenced, as all isolated RNA was reverse transcribed. Clones were sequenced by immunoSEQ multiplex PCR, and TCRdb holds only the in-frame ones, with some missing. This sample carries nearly 350,000 clones, roughly 8% of them seen once, and the ten largest clones take roughly 0.44%. This clone was seen a handful of times. The V and J ends lost 2 bases and 4 bases respectively, with 9 bases between them. The CDR3 loop spans 13 amino acids. The germline gives CDR1 SGHRS, CDR2 YFSETQ.

The rearrangement joins TRBV5-1 to TRBJ2-5; D unresolved. This clonotype was obtained from a woman between 18 and 29 years old in good health. The sequenced sample consisted of central memory CD4+ T cells from blood. For the CDR3, the DNA is TGCGCCAGCAGCTTTGGGTTGGGAGAGACCCAGTACTTC. It specifies CASSFGLGETQYF. Full variable domain (remainder filled in from reference TRBV5-1 and TRBJ2-5): KAGVTQTPRYLIKTRGQQVTLSCSPISGHRSVSWYQQTPGQGLQFLFEYFSETQRNKGNFPGRFSGRQFSNSRSEMNVSTLELGDSALYLCASSFGLGETQYFGPGTRLLVL.